These T cell receptor beta chains were read from a single sample in a study of immune evolution from preneoplasia to lung adenocarcinoma. Profiling relied on immunoSEQ multiplex PCR, and the TCRdb table lists in-frame clones only, not all of them. The repertoire holds about 4,600 clones, with 70% to 80% as singletons. Sequencing used FFPE adjacent normal lung tissue. Receptors originate from a person between 55 and 80 years old with lung adenocarcinoma. Each CDR3 is given with its conserved first and last residue. Fields, in order: V gene, D gene, J gene, CDR3 protein. D genes are given only for firm matches.

>TRBV12-5|-|TRBJ2-5
CASGLVHRTDQETQYF
>TRBV21-1|-|TRBJ1-5
CASSKVAGSNQPQHF
>TRBV29-1|TRBD1|TRBJ1-2
CSVPGTGMSGYTF
>TRBV5-1|-|TRBJ2-4
CASSGGTAAKNIQYF
>TRBV7-3|TRBD1|TRBJ2-7
CASSPGQGPYEQYF
>TRBV7-9|TRBD1|TRBJ1-4
CASSYRGDNEKLFF
>TRBV28|TRBD1|TRBJ1-1
CASIRGQGYMNTEAFF
>TRBV25-1|-|TRBJ2-4
CASSRLNIQYF
>TRBV19|TRBD1|TRBJ2-7
CASSSGTGELNEQYF
>TRBV7-2|-|TRBJ2-7
CASSHGEQYF
>TRBV23-1|-|TRBJ2-2
CASVRSVRTGTGELFF
>TRBV2|TRBD1|TRBJ2-7
CASGSGTGGYEQYF
>TRBV7-9|-|TRBJ1-1
CASSQNEEAFF
>TRBV6-5|TRBD2|TRBJ2-5
CASSYSSLREAQYF
>TRBV29-1|-|TRBJ1-1
CSGRPGDTEAFF
>TRBV27|-|TRBJ2-3
CATKETSTDTQYF
>TRBV6-5|TRBD2|TRBJ2-5
CASSPSGGGETQYF
>TRBV5-1|-|TRBJ1-4
CASSFSGGYEKLFF
>TRBV14|-|TRBJ2-7
CASSQDPWYEQYF
>TRBV6-5|TRBD2|TRBJ2-3
CASNPTSGTTDTQYF
>TRBV11-2|TRBD2|TRBJ2-5
CASSLAVPGLAGGETQYF
>TRBV27|TRBD1|TRBJ2-6
CASSFGQGTSGANVLTF
>TRBV27|-|TRBJ2-7
CASSRPGVNEQYF
>TRBV4-2|-|TRBJ2-7
CASSQDDRRETVYEQYF
>TRBV7-3|-|TRBJ2-2
CASSLTIPQDTGELFF